The 32 T cell receptor beta chains in this list originate from one sample, sequenced in a study of T cells in Graves' hyperthyroidism and ophthalmopathy. It was RNA transcripts that yielded the amplified TCR beta CDR3 regions. The primer set for the first-round RT-PCR of the TCR CDR3 was HTBI. TCRdb used MiXCR to reprocess the multiplex PCR reads, holding one entry per CDR3 protein. This sample has about 640,000 distinct CDR3 sequences, with roughly 46% found just once. Sequencing was carried out using peripheral blood or thyroid tissue (not recorded which). The receptors were sampled from an adult man with Graves' disease, either hyperthyroidism or ophthalmopathy (not recorded which).

The V gene is TRBV7-9, the J gene TRBJ2-7, with TRBD1 matching over 7 bases. CDR1 is SEHNR and CDR2 is FQNEAQ in the germline V gene (reference sequence). V shed 5 bases, J shed 5 bases, and the junction held 6 bases outside the gene matches. CDR3 length equals 13 residues. The CDR3 DNA follows: TGTGCCAGCAGCCAGACAGGGTCGCACGAGCAGTACTTC. Translating it yields CASSQTGSHEQYF.

With regard to this clonotype: This may stem from a read error, because a much larger clone lies one nucleotide away. Written as DNA, the CDR3 is TGTACCAGCAGCTTTGCCTGGGTACAAGGACTCTCTGGGGCCAACGTCCTGACTTTC. Translating it yields CTSSFAWVQGLSGANVLTF. The V and J genes are TRBV7-9 and TRBJ2-6; a possible D gene is TRBD2 (5 bases). Germline CDR1 reads SEHNR; CDR2 reads FQNEAQ (reference sequence). The CDR3 covers 19 residues.

The chain recombines TRBV5-1 with TRBJ1-3, with TRBD1 matching 8 bases. CDR1 SGHRS and CDR2 YFSETQ come from the germline V gene. Losses at the gene ends were 2 bases for V and 9 bases for J; bases not matched to a gene: 7. The CDR3 covers 14 residues. The DNA for the CDR3 is TGCGCCAGCAGCTTTGGGGGACAGGCGGGCACCATATATTTT. Protein: CASSFGGQAGTIYF.

V and J are TRBV20-1 and TRBJ2-7; D is possibly TRBD1 (6 bases). Germline lookup yields CDR1 DFQATT and CDR2 SNEGSKA (reference sequence). The length of the CDR3 is 12 residues. V gave up 6 bases and J gave up 5 bases, with 14 bases separating them. CDR3 in DNA: TGCAGTGCCCCACAGGGTAATCACGAGCAGTACTTC. Translating gives CSAPQGNHEQYF.

This clonotype was recorded a few times. The rearrangement joins TRBV5-1 to TRBJ2-7; the D gene is possibly TRBD1 (6 bases). This CDR3 is built from 13 residues. The germline gives CDR1 SGHRS, CDR2 YFSETQ. V was shortened by 5 bases and J by 6 bases, with 15 bases between the two germline ends. CDR3: CASRETGMREQYF. The CDR3 DNA sequence: TGCGCCAGCAGGGAAACAGGGATGCGCGAGCAGTACTTC.

With regard to this clonotype: A read error may be the cause here, since a much bigger clone is one base away. Likely a read error: the CDR3 ends without its conserved phenylalanine or tryptophan. The rearrangement joins TRBV12-3 or TRBV12-4 to TRBJ1-2; TRBD1 is a possible D gene (6 bases). The CDR3 has 13 amino acids. The V end lost 5 bases, the J end lost 3 bases, and 10 bases lay between the germline ends. The CDR3 DNA is TGTGCCAGCAGTCCGGACAGATACTATGGCTACACCCTC. This codes for CASSPDRYYGYTL.

The chain employs TRBV27 and TRBJ1-2; D is undetermined. The CDR3 is 14 residues long. Trimming left V 3 bases short and J 1 base short, with 9 bases between. The V gene's germline CDR1 is MNHEY and CDR2 SMNVEV (reference sequence). CDR3 amino acids: CASSLSAVNYGYTF. The CDR3, as DNA: TGTGCCAGCAGTTTGTCAGCCGTTAACTATGGCTACACCTTC.

This rearrangement joins TRBV12-3 or TRBV12-4 to TRBJ2-7; 12 bases line up with TRBD1. This CDR3 comprises 17 residues. V lost 6 bases, J lost 7 bases, and 16 bases stayed unmatched. CDR3 protein: CASSPTFGTGGSREQYF. Here the CDR3 DNA reads TGTGCCAGCAGCCCGACCTTTGGGACAGGGGGCTCTCGAGAGCAGTACTTC.

This clonotype was recorded many times. This chain uses TRBV24-1 with TRBJ1-5; possible D gene TRBD1, 6 bases. From germline, CDR1 is KGHDR and CDR2 SFDVKD. This CDR3 is built from 14 residues. Trimming cost V 4 bases and J 6 bases, with 12 bases left between them. The CDR3 coding sequence is TGTGCCACCAGTGAGAAGGGGGTACTTCAGCCCCAGCATTTT. It specifies CATSEKGVLQPQHF.

In its sample, this clonotype was seen many times. V is TRBV20-1 and J is TRBJ2-7; no reliable D call. The germline gives CDR1 DFQATT, CDR2 SNEGSKA (reference sequence). The CDR3 consists of 12 residues. Deletions cut 7 bases from V and 6 bases from J, with 16 bases between. In nucleotides, the CDR3 is TGCAGTGTAGGCAAGAATGGCTTCGAGCAGTACTTC. It is translated as CSVGKNGFEQYF.

This clonotype was observed at least ten times. The chain combines TRBV25-1 with TRBJ1-5; 9 bases line up with TRBD1. Germline CDR1 MGHDK, CDR2 SYGVNS. V shed 3 bases and J 6 bases; nucleotides not matched to a gene: 18. This CDR3 comprises 19 residues. The CDR3 here is CASSENSYWDRVSSQPQHF. The CDR3 DNA sequence: TGTGCCAGCAGTGAGAATTCTTATTGGGACAGGGTGTCGTCTCAGCCCCAGCATTTT.

This clonotype was recorded once. The chain recombines TRBV25-1 with TRBJ1-5; D is perhaps TRBD1 (5 bases). The germline V and J ends were trimmed by 11 bases and 3 bases, with 20 bases remaining between them. Germline CDR1 MGHDK, CDR2 SYGVNS. CDR3 length equals 15 residues. CDR3 protein: CAWSPEGLSNQPQHF. The CDR3 nucleotides read TGTGCCTGGAGTCCCGAGGGACTCTCCAATCAGCCCCAGCATTTT.

The rearrangement uses TRBV7-9 and TRBJ2-7; TRBD2 might be the D (5 bases). CDR1 and CDR2 (germline): SEHNR, FQNEAQ (reference sequence). V lost 2 bases and J 0 bases, leaving 20 bases between the germline ends. The CDR3 is 18 amino acids. The CDR3 is CASSLPSGGGLNSYEQYF. In DNA, the CDR3 is TGTGCCAGCAGCTTACCCTCCGGAGGTGGCCTCAACTCCTACGAGCAGTACTTC.

The chain joins TRBV2 to TRBJ1-5; possible D gene TRBD1, 5 bases. Germline V gene lookup returns CDR1 SNHLY and CDR2 FYNNEI. The CDR3 has 17 amino acids. The V end was cut by 6 bases, the J end by 2 bases, with 20 bases between. For the CDR3, the DNA is TGTGCCAGCAGCGACCCCGGGAAGGGGTTTCGCAATCAGCCCCAGCATTTT. Translating it yields CASSDPGKGFRNQPQHF.

V is TRBV6-5 and J is TRBJ1-1, with D unclear. Trimming took off 0 bases at V and 0 bases at J, with 14 bases between the two ends. CDR3 length: 17 amino acids. Germline CDR1 MNHEY, CDR2 SVGAGI. The CDR3 coding sequence is TGTGCCAGCAGTTACTCCTTAACCCGACATTTGAACACTGAAGCTTTCTTT. It yields the protein CASSYSLTRHLNTEAFF.

This clonotype has a single count. The rearrangement links TRBV7-9 to TRBJ2-7, with 11 nucleotides matching TRBD1. The CDR3 covers 16 residues. J lost 3 bases, V lost 5 bases, and 9 bases had no gene match. The germline CDR1 and CDR2 sequences are SEHNR and FQNEAQ (reference sequence). The CDR3 protein is CASSPFRDRGDYEQYF. The DNA of the CDR3 is TGTGCCAGCAGCCCATTCCGGGACAGGGGGGACTACGAGCAGTACTTC.

The genes are TRBV10-3 and TRBJ2-7; a weak D match, TRBD2 (5 bases). Trimming took 10 bases from V and 7 from J, leaving 17 bases between them. The CDR3 is made up of 12 amino acids. Germline CDR1 is ENHRY and CDR2 is SYGVKD. The CDR3 nucleotides read TGTGCCAGCACCTCACGCCCGGGGGAGCAGTACTTC. It encodes CASTSRPGEQYF.

The V gene is TRBV2, the J gene TRBJ1-1, with D unclear. The germline gives CDR1 SNHLY, CDR2 FYNNEI. V was cut by 7 bases and J by 1 base, with 13 bases left in between. The CDR3 contains 14 residues. CDR3 residues: CASKGRNGNTEAFF. CDR3 DNA: TGTGCCAGCAAGGGCAGGAACGGGAACACTGAAGCTTTCTTT.

This clonotype was picked up a small number of times. This rearrangement joins TRBV7-9 to TRBJ1-1; TRBD1 agrees at 10 bases. J gave up 1 base and V 1 base, and 9 bases lay outside the gene matches. The CDR3 spans 18 residues. The germline V gene encodes CDR1 SEHNR and CDR2 FQNEAQ (reference sequence). The CDR3 bases are TGTGCCAGCAGCTTAGAGGGACAGGGGTACCGCTCGAACACTGAAGCTTTCTTT. This codes for CASSLEGQGYRSNTEAFF.

The gene calls are TRBV2 and TRBJ1-2; D gene unclear. Germline loops: CDR1 SNHLY, CDR2 FYNNEI. V lost 5 bases and J 8 bases, leaving 9 bases between the germline ends. The CDR3 totals 11 residues. CDR3 amino acids: CASSPPGGYTF. CDR3 coding DNA: TGTGCCAGCAGTCCCCCGGGGGGCTACACCTTC.

The chain has TRBV29-1 and TRBJ2-3; 12 bases fit TRBD2. V lost 2 bases to trimming and J lost 4 bases; unmatched junction nucleotides: 7. From germline, CDR1 is SQVTM and CDR2 ANQGSEA. CDR3 length: 16 residues. CDR3 sequence reads: CSVEILAGGPADTQYF. The CDR3 DNA sequence: TGCAGCGTTGAAATCCTAGCGGGAGGGCCTGCAGATACGCAGTATTTT.

This clonotype has a count of ten or more. The chain joins TRBV29-1 to TRBJ2-5; D is unresolved. Trimming removed 0 bases at V and 4 bases at J, with 15 bases between. The length of the CDR3 is 15 residues. Germline V gene lookup returns CDR1 SQVTM and CDR2 ANQGSEA. The CDR3 region is CSVEEGIQVGETQYF. The DNA of the CDR3 is TGCAGCGTTGAAGAAGGGATTCAGGTCGGAGAGACCCAGTACTTC.

This chain joins TRBV7-9 and TRBJ2-7; D possibly corresponds to TRBD1 (7 bases). Germline V gene data show CDR1 as SEHNR and CDR2 as FQNEAQ (reference sequence). V lost 6 bases and J lost 3, with 18 bases in between. The CDR3 totals 15 residues. The CDR3 protein is CASSTTDRRVYEQYF. CDR3 DNA sequence: TGTGCCAGCAGTACTACGGACAGGAGGGTCTACGAGCAGTACTTC.

This chain links TRBV20-1 with TRBJ2-5; 8 bases match TRBD1. Per germline, CDR1 DFQATT and CDR2 SNEGSKA (reference sequence). The junction had 3 bases not matched to a gene; V was cut back by 3 bases and J by 9 bases. The CDR3 is 11 residues long. The CDR3 region is CSARAQGAQYF. CDR3 DNA: TGCAGTGCTAGGGCACAGGGGGCCCAGTACTTC.

The chain is built from TRBV6-1 and TRBJ2-7; D is unclear. The CDR3 is 13 amino acids. The germline V gene encodes CDR1 MNHNS and CDR2 SASEGT. With 3 bases removed from V and 2 bases from J, the gap between germline ends came to 8 bases. The CDR3 nucleotides read TGTGCCAGCAGTGATCTAGTCCCCTACGAGCAGTACTTC. Protein: CASSDLVPYEQYF.

The rearrangement links TRBV7-9 to TRBJ1-6; 9 nucleotides agree with TRBD1. The CDR3 totals 13 residues. Trimming took 6 bases from V and 13 from J; bases not matched to a gene: 7. Germline assignment: CDR1 SEHNR and CDR2 FQNEAQ (reference sequence). CDR3 sequence reads: CASSAGTGSPLHF. The CDR3 DNA is TGTGCCAGCAGTGCCGGGACAGGGTCCCCCCTCCACTTT.

This clonotype has ten or more counts. The chain has TRBV2 and TRBJ2-2; 13 bases are a match to TRBD2. J gave up 6 bases and V 3 bases, and 4 bases lay outside the gene matches. The CDR3 runs 16 residues. The V gene's germline CDR1 is SNHLY and CDR2 FYNNEI. The DNA of the CDR3 is TGTGCCAGCAGTGAGACTAGCGGGAGGACCGCCGGGGAGCTGTTTTTT. It translates to CASSETSGRTAGELFF. The full variable domain, in which reference TRBV2 and TRBJ2-2 provide the parts outside the CDR3, is EPEVTQTPSHQVTQMGQEVILRCVPISNHLYFYWYRQILGQKVEFLVSFYNNEISEKSEIFDDQFSVERPDGSNFTLKIRSTKLEDSAMYFCASSETSGRTAGELFFGEGSRLTVL.

The CDR3 reads CASSATGTGYNEQYF. The CDR3 nucleotides are TGTGCCAGCAGCGCTACCGGGACAGGGTACAATGAGCAGTACTTC. The V gene is TRBV7-9, the J gene TRBJ2-7; TRBD1 matches 9 bases. The CDR3 extends over 15 amino acids. In germline, CDR1 is SEHNR, CDR2 FQNEAQ (reference sequence). J was trimmed by 7 bases and V by 5 bases; bases with no gene match: 12.

This clonotype was seen a handful of times. The chain employs TRBV5-4 and TRBJ2-5, with 11 positions matching TRBD2. This CDR3 has 14 amino acids. V shed 4 bases and J 3 bases; nucleotides not matched to a gene: 2. Germline CDR1 reads SGHNT; CDR2 reads YYREEE (reference sequence). The chain's CDR3 is CASSAGLAEETQYF. The DNA for the CDR3 is TGTGCCAGCAGCGCGGGACTAGCGGAAGAGACCCAGTACTTC. The complete variable domain, with remaining parts taken from reference TRBV5-4 and TRBJ2-5, reads ETGVTQSPTHLIKTRGQQVTLRCSSQSGHNTVSWYQQALGQGPQFIFQYYREEENGRGNFPPRFSGLQFPNYSSELNVNALELDDSALYLCASSAGLAEETQYFGPGTRLLVL.

This clonotype was found a few times. V is TRBV7-9 and J is TRBJ1-4, with 7 positions matching TRBD1. With 6 bases clipped from V and 5 bases from J, the junction kept 3 bases outside the gene matches. Germline V gene lookup returns CDR1 SEHNR and CDR2 FQNEAQ (reference sequence). The CDR3 extends over 13 amino acids. The CDR3 coding sequence is TGTGCCAGCAGGGGACAGATCAATGAAAAACTGTTTTTT. It translates to CASRGQINEKLFF.

The gene calls are TRBV20-1 and TRBJ2-5, with D possibly TRBD2 on 6 matching bases. This CDR3 contains 16 residues. Trimming cost V 5 bases and J 3 bases, with 22 bases left between them. The V gene's germline CDR1 is DFQATT and CDR2 SNEGSKA (reference sequence). The CDR3 spells CSAGSYGGDREETQYF. The CDR3 region has the DNA TGCAGTGCTGGATCCTACGGCGGGGACCGCGAAGAGACCCAGTACTTC.

This clonotype was seen repeatedly, ten times or more. V usage is TRBV20-1 and J usage is TRBJ1-5; 8 positions agree with TRBD1. Looked up from germline, CDR1 is DFQATT and CDR2 is SNEGSKA (reference sequence). V lost 5 bases, J lost 2 bases, and 2 bases stayed unmatched. The CDR3 length is 13 residues. CDR3 sequence (DNA): TGCAGTGCTGGACAGGGAGGCAATCAGCCCCAGCATTTT. Its protein is CSAGQGGNQPQHF.